This TCR beta chain was obtained from a study of shared clonotypes between healthy human individuals. For the study at large: Aged 18 to 49, the donors were a couple of women and three men.

The assay was immunoSEQ multiplex PCR, and TCRdb's table has in-frame clones only and misses some. This table holds 2 million to 2.5 million clones, more than 90% found once. Trimming pared 4 bases from V and 1 base from J, leaving 11 bases between. Germline CDR1 and CDR2: SNHLY and FYNNEI. The CDR3 is 14 residues long. General study findings and limits: Sequencing depth was expected to influence donor clonotype sharing. Generally, naive subsets came out with larger estimated richness than memory subsets.

A remark on this clone: Its antigen remains unknown. Other DNA variants within this sample encode the same CDR3.

V gene TRBV2 combines with J gene TRBJ2-7, with D perhaps matching TRBD2 (5 bases). Sequencing was performed on naive CD4+ T cells sorted from blood. The sample's subset: CD45RA+ positively selected. The origin of this receptor is a man aged 18 to 30 in good health. CDR3 sequence reads: CASSGAGVSYEQYF. CDR3 sequence (DNA): TGTGCCAGCAGTGGGGCCGGGGTGTCCTACGAGCAGTACTTC.